This TCR beta chain was documented in a study of blood T cells in healthy people across ages. Study results and caveats: PBMC samples, being unsorted, prevented any conclusive comparison of naive and antigen-experienced cells.

This clonotype was found a few times. Its target is not known. Combining a sample-barcoded 5' primer with a J-beta primer mix, a second PCR ran for 7 to 11 cycles. Via MiXCR, TCRdb re-called the 5' RACE reads, giving one row per CDR3 protein. The profile shows 910,000 or so distinct CDR3 sequences, around 54% of them singletons. At least 7 million PBMCs were isolated per sample. The germline CDR1 and CDR2 sequences are SGHKS and YYEKEE (reference sequence). Trimming shortened V by 2 bases and J by 6 bases, and 6 bases separated the two germline ends. The CDR3 extends over 12 amino acids. Source material: blood. This sequence joins TRBV5-5 and TRBJ2-1; the D is unclear. This TCR came from an older woman in good health. CDR3 bases: TGTGCCAGCAGCTTAGGTATCAATGAGCAGTTCTTC. This encodes CASSLGINEQFF.